This is a list of T cell receptor beta chains from one sample in a study of blood T cell repertoires in COVID-19. Profiled with immunoSEQ multiplex PCR; TCRdb holds only in-frame clones, not every one. This sample has 130,000 to 150,000 clones, with around 83% found just once. Input material: PBMCs or T cells enriched from blood (not recorded which). These receptors were taken from a woman between 50 and 59 years old who had been exposed to COVID-19. Each CDR3 is given with its conserved first and last residue. The D gene is left open where the match is weak. Only some rows state a clone size, as once, few, many or a class for expanded clones.

d_call	v_call	j_call	clone_size	cdr3_aa	cdr3_nt
.	TRBV15	TRBJ1-1	.	CATSRGSGRTEAFF	TGTGCCACCAGCAGAGGATCAGGGAGGACTGAAGCTTTCTTT
TRBD2	TRBV2	TRBJ2-1	.	CASRGLAGVNEQFF	TGTGCCAGCAGAGGACTAGCGGGAGTAAATGAGCAGTTCTTC
TRBD2	TRBV6-2/TRBV6-3	TRBJ2-7	few	CASSYTPTSGSSYEQYF	TGTGCCAGCAGTTACACCCCTACTAGCGGGAGCTCCTACGAGCAGTACTTC
.	TRBV7-2	TRBJ2-1	.	CASSLIGGHEQFF	TGTGCCAGCAGCTTAATAGGGGGTCATGAGCAGTTCTTC
TRBD2	TRBV5-1	TRBJ2-3	.	CASSSTRWERGENSQYF	TGCGCCAGCAGCTCGACTAGATGGGAGCGGGGGGAAAATTCGCAGTATTTT
TRBD2	TRBV9	TRBJ2-1	.	CASSPRSAGVSYNEQFF	TGTGCCAGCAGCCCCCGCTCAGCGGGGGTATCTTACAATGAGCAGTTCTTC
.	TRBV5-1	TRBJ1-2	many	CASSLEDGGGYTF	TGCGCCAGCAGCTTGGAAGACGGCGGTGGCTACACCTTC
.	TRBV5-1	TRBJ2-7	.	CASSPRVGDNYEQYF	TGCGCCAGCAGCCCCCGTGTCGGGGACAACTACGAGCAGTACTTC
TRBD2	TRBV10-3	TRBJ2-2	.	CAIKEGKTSGGTDTGELFF	TGTGCCATCAAAGAGGGGAAGACTAGCGGGGGGACCGACACCGGGGAGCTGTTTTTT
.	TRBV10-1	TRBJ1-5	few	CALHPGGETPNQPQHF	TGCGCCCTACATCCTGGAGGGGAAACCCCCAATCAGCCCCAGCATTTT
TRBD1	TRBV7-2	TRBJ1-2	.	CASSLGTQGSPYGYTF	TGTGCCAGCAGCTTAGGTACACAGGGGAGCCCCTATGGCTACACCTTC
.	TRBV7-8	TRBJ2-7	.	CASSLGGGEQYF	TGTGCCAGCAGCTTAGGTGGAGGCGAGCAGTACTTC
TRBD2	TRBV5-6	TRBJ2-3	.	CASRRAGLGNTDTQYF	TGTGCCAGCAGGAGAGCGGGACTAGGGAACACAGATACGCAGTATTTT
.	TRBV4-3	TRBJ2-3	.	CASSQAGSSDTQYF	TGCGCCAGCAGCCAAGCCGGTAGTTCAGATACGCAGTATTTT
.	TRBV2	TRBJ1-3	.	CASSQGGNTIYF	TGTGCCAGCAGTCAGGGCGGAAACACCATATATTTT
.	TRBV2	TRBJ1-5	.	CASSDRGYNQPQHF	TGTGCCAGCAGTGATCGAGGGTACAATCAGCCCCAGCATTTT
TRBD1	TRBV12-3/TRBV12-4	TRBJ1-5	once	CASSTGARRPQHF	TGTGCCAGCAGTACAGGGGCGCGAAGGCCCCAGCATTTT
.	TRBV6-5	TRBJ1-5	.	CASRRGAGQPQHF	TGTGCCAGCAGACGGGGAGCAGGTCAGCCCCAGCATTTT
TRBD1	TRBV4-1	TRBJ1-2	.	CASSQDRTGYGYTF	TGCGCCAGCAGCCAAGATAGGACAGGGTACGGCTACACCTTC
.	TRBV19	TRBJ1-6	few	CASSIDRVGGISPLHF	TGTGCCAGTAGTATAGATCGGGTCGGGGGAATCTCACCCCTCCACTTT
.	TRBV5-6	TRBJ1-1	.	CASSLEGTLNTEAFF	TGTGCCAGCAGCTTAGAGGGGACATTGAACACTGAAGCTTTCTTT
.	TRBV19	TRBJ1-4	once	CASLRGSNEKLFF	TGTGCCAGCCTGAGGGGGTCTAATGAAAAACTGTTTTTT
.	TRBV1	TRBJ2-7	.	CTSSPPNSRGEQYF	TGCACCAGCAGCCCCCCGAACTCCCGGGGCGAGCAGTACTTC
TRBD2	TRBV3-1/TRBV3-2	TRBJ2-1	.	CASSQEMGTSGQFF	TGTGCCAGCAGCCAAGAGATGGGGACTAGCGGGCAGTTCTTC
TRBD1	TRBV5-1	TRBJ1-2	.	CASSADRVGYGYTF	TGCGCCAGCAGCGCAGACAGGGTAGGGTATGGCTACACCTTC
.	TRBV29-1	TRBJ1-1	.	CSVETGTTDTEAFF	TGCAGCGTTGAGACCGGGACTACTGACACTGAAGCTTTCTTT
.	TRBV9	TRBJ1-6	few	CASSVGQRNSPLHF	TGTGCCAGCAGCGTAGGCCAGCGGAATTCACCCCTCCACTTT